A single sample is the source of the 25 T cell receptor beta chains below, sequenced in a study of preoperative IRX-2 immunotherapy in early breast cancer. Data came from immunoSEQ multiplex PCR; TCRdb stores just in-frame clones and leaves some out. The sample consists of some 19,000 clones, around four fifths of them appearing once. Regarding treatment: preoperative locoregional IRX-2 cytokine immunotherapy. Sample: lymph node tissue, taken after IRX-2 immunotherapy. These receptors originate from a human donor with breast cancer.

This chain links TRBV5-1 with TRBJ2-3, with 7 positions matching TRBD1. The CDR3 totals 14 residues. V gave up 4 bases and J gave up 4 bases; unmatched junction bases: 6. Germline V gene sequence: CDR1 SGHRS, CDR2 YFSETQ. The chain's CDR3 is CASSQDRVADTQYF. Written as DNA, the CDR3 is TGCGCCAGCAGCCAAGACAGGGTGGCAGATACGCAGTATTTT.

The V call is TRBV5-1, the J call TRBJ1-1; D might be TRBD1 (6 bases). Germline V CDR1 and CDR2: SGHRS, YFSETQ. CDR3 length equals 16 residues. V shed 4 bases and J shed 4 bases, with 20 bases lying between them. The CDR3 loop reads CASSQVGGRLVTEAFF. CDR3 bases: TGCGCCAGCAGCCAAGTAGGGGGTCGTCTTGTCACTGAAGCTTTCTTT.

In DNA form, the CDR3 reads TGTGCCAGCTCACCACCGGGACAGGGCGCCGGGACTAGTCACTACAATGAGCAGTTCTTC. This sequence encodes CASSPPGQGAGTSHYNEQFF. The chain couples TRBV18 to TRBJ2-1; D is perhaps TRBD1 (9 bases). Germline V gene data show CDR1 as KGHSH and CDR2 as LQKENI. Trimming shortened V by 0 bases and J by 3 bases, and 24 bases separated the two germline ends. The CDR3 is 20 amino acids.

V gene TRBV18 combines with J gene TRBJ2-4, with D hard to call. CDR1 is KGHSH and CDR2 is LQKENI in the germline V gene. The CDR3 is made up of 15 amino acids. Trimming left V 2 bases short and J 3 bases short, with 11 bases between. The CDR3 region is CASSPETGDKNIQYF. In DNA form, the CDR3 reads TGTGCCAGCTCACCAGAGACTGGAGACAAAAACATTCAGTACTTC.

The chain employs TRBV6-8 and TRBJ2-2; TRBD2 matches 8 bases. J was trimmed by 0 bases and V by 11 bases; bases with no gene match: 5. The CDR3 covers 14 residues. Per germline, CDR1 MNHGY and CDR2 SAAAGT. Here the CDR3 reads CAARGGTNTGELFF. The CDR3 nucleotides are TGTGCCGCCCGGGGGGGCACGAACACCGGGGAGCTGTTTTTT.

J is TRBJ2-7 and V is TRBV30; the D call may be TRBD1 or TRBD2 (5 bases each). The CDR3 sequence is 11 residues long. Trimming stripped 0 bases from V and 6 bases from J, with 6 bases between. CDR1 GTSNPN and CDR2 SVGIG come from the germline V gene (reference sequence). CDR3 nucleotide sequence: TGTGCCTGGAGTGTTGGGGGCGAGCAGTACTTC. Its protein is CAWSVGGEQYF.

The chain combines TRBV30 with TRBJ1-1; 7 bases line up with TRBD1. The trim removed 7 bases at V and 0 bases at J, leaving 5 bases unmatched. Germline CDR1 reads GTSNPN; CDR2 reads SVGIG (reference sequence). CDR3 size: 13 residues. CDR3 DNA sequence: TGTGCCTTCCAGACAGGGCTGAACACTGAAGCTTTCTTT. This codes for CAFQTGLNTEAFF.

The chain employs TRBV5-1 and TRBJ2-2; D gene uncertain. The CDR3 is 14 amino acids. The germline V and J ends were trimmed by 5 bases and 2 bases, with 10 bases remaining between them. Germline values: CDR1 SGHRS, CDR2 YFSETQ. CDR3 sequence reads: CASSSLRNTGELFF. The CDR3 DNA reads as TGCGCCAGCAGTTCTCTCCGCAACACCGGGGAGCTGTTTTTT.

This clone was detected only a few times. The rearrangement uses TRBV10-2 and TRBJ1-3; 10 positions match TRBD1. Germline CDR1 WSHSY, CDR2 SAAADI. J gave up 1 base and V 2 bases, and 2 bases lay outside the gene matches. CDR3 length: 16 residues. In nucleotides, the CDR3 is TGCGCCAGCAGTGAGGGGACAGGGGAATCTGGAAACACCATATATTTT. This sequence encodes CASSEGTGESGNTIYF.

This clone was detected once. The V call is TRBV19, the J call TRBJ1-5; the D gene is possibly TRBD1 (6 bases). The length of the CDR3 is 15 residues. Deletions cut 6 bases from V and 3 bases from J, with 15 bases between. Germline CDR1 LNHDA, CDR2 SQIVND (reference sequence). CDR3 amino acids: CASSSGQLLNQPQHF. DNA of the CDR3: TGTGCCAGTAGCTCCGGACAGTTGCTCAATCAGCCCCAGCATTTT.

The chain couples TRBV5-1 to TRBJ1-4, with D perhaps matching TRBD1 (6 bases). Germline values: CDR1 SGHRS, CDR2 YFSETQ. V dropped 4 bases and J dropped 5 bases, with 15 bases sitting between them. The CDR3 has 15 amino acids. The CDR3 sequence: CASSQVSQGNEKLFF. The CDR3 DNA sequence: TGCGCCAGCAGCCAGGTCTCCCAGGGGAATGAAAAACTGTTTTTT.

The chain couples TRBV19 to TRBJ2-1, with 8 bases lining up with TRBD2. The CDR3 consists of 17 residues. Unmatched junction bases numbered 14, after V lost 3 bases and J lost 7 bases. Germline CDR1 LNHDA, CDR2 SQIVND (reference sequence). In DNA, the CDR3 is TGTGCCAGTAGTATGATCGTGGGGACTAGTTCAATGAATGAGCAGTTCTTC. As protein: CASSMIVGTSSMNEQFF.

This clone showed up just once. This chain links TRBV6-8 with TRBJ2-7; TRBD2 matches at 11 bases. V shed 10 bases, J shed 3 bases, and the junction held 23 bases outside the gene matches. Germline V CDR1 and CDR2: MNHGY, SAAAGT. CDR3 length equals 19 residues. The CDR3 DNA reads as TGTGCCATCAGATCAACTAGCGGGAGTATTGCCGCCAGGGACTACGAGCAGTACTTC. Its protein is CAIRSTSGSIAARDYEQYF.

This chain links TRBV30 with TRBJ1-5; a possible D gene is TRBD1 (5 bases). The CDR3 covers 14 residues. CDR1 and CDR2 from the germline V gene are GTSNPN and SVGIG (reference sequence). V lost 4 bases and J lost 3, with 13 bases in between. The CDR3 DNA is TGTGCCTGGATGAGGGCAGGGCTCAATCAGCCCCAGCATTTT. Its protein product is CAWMRAGLNQPQHF.

In this sample, this clone turned up a few times. The genes are TRBV18 and TRBJ1-1; D gene uncertain. The CDR3 extends over 13 amino acids. Germline V gene lookup returns CDR1 KGHSH and CDR2 LQKENI. V was clipped by 8 bases and J by 1 base, with 11 bases between them. The CDR3 DNA is TGTGCCAGCGCTGAGGGTAGGAACACTGAAGCTTTCTTT. It translates to CASAEGRNTEAFF.

The V call is TRBV6-7, the J call TRBJ2-2; D is perhaps TRBD1 or TRBD2 (6 bases each). TRBV6-7 qualifies as an ORF whose function is uncertain. The CDR3 runs to 14 residues. V lost 6 bases to trimming and J lost 0 bases, with 8 bases between them. The CDR3 spells CASREGANTGELFF. Here the CDR3 DNA reads TGTGCCAGCAGGGAGGGGGCGAACACCGGGGAGCTGTTTTTT.

The V gene is TRBV19, the J gene TRBJ2-1; perhaps TRBD2 as D (5 bases). Trimming removed 3 bases at V and 4 bases at J, with 10 bases between. The CDR3 sequence is 14 residues long. Germline CDR1 and CDR2: LNHDA and SQIVND (reference sequence). The CDR3 loop reads CASSIGVSYNEQFF. DNA for the CDR3: TGTGCCAGTAGTATCGGGGTGTCATACAATGAGCAGTTCTTC.

The rearrangement links TRBV19 to TRBJ1-1; the D is unclear. Between the trimmed V and J ends, which lost 7 bases and 4 bases, there was a span of 16 bases. Germline V gene lookup returns CDR1 LNHDA and CDR2 SQIVND (reference sequence). CDR3 length: 14 residues. The CDR3 loop reads CASTPPSEGTEAFF. Here the CDR3 DNA reads TGTGCCAGTACCCCACCGTCCGAAGGCACTGAAGCTTTCTTT. The full variable domain, rest sourced from reference TRBV19 and TRBJ1-1, is DGGITQSPKYLFRKEGQNVTLSCEQNLNHDAMYWYRQDPGQGLRLIYYSQIVNDFQKGDIAEGYSVSREKKESFPLTVTSAQKNPTAFYLCASTPPSEGTEAFFGQGTRLTVV.

V is TRBV18 and J is TRBJ1-5; D is ambiguous. Germline V gives CDR1 KGHSH, CDR2 LQKENI. The CDR3 is 13 residues long. With 0 bases removed from V and 7 bases from J, the gap between germline ends came to 7 bases. As DNA, the CDR3 is TGTGCCAGCTCACCACCGCGCGGGCAGCCCCAGCATTTT. Protein sequence: CASSPPRGQPQHF.

The rearrangement joins TRBV18 to TRBJ1-2; perhaps TRBD1 as D (6 bases). Germline-derived CDR1 and CDR2 are KGHSH and LQKENI. V lost 2 bases, J lost 7 bases, and 8 bases lay in between. The CDR3 spans 12 residues. The CDR3 DNA sequence: TGTGCCAGCTCACCAAAGGACAGTGGCTACACCTTC. Protein sequence: CASSPKDSGYTF.

V usage is TRBV6-8 and J usage is TRBJ1-4; TRBD1 is a possible D gene (6 bases). The germline V gene has CDR1 MNHGY and CDR2 SAAAGT. V was cut by 6 bases and J by 8 bases, with 13 bases left in between. This CDR3 has 13 residues. CDR3 loop: CASSQGQEEKLFF. CDR3 bases: TGTGCCAGCAGCCAGGGACAAGAGGAAAAACTGTTTTTT.

This clone was counted a single time. The V call is TRBV11-3, the J call TRBJ2-6; no clear D gene. This CDR3 region has 15 residues. Germline loops: CDR1 SGHNT, CDR2 YENEEA. Trimming pared 3 bases from V and 3 bases from J, leaving 9 bases between. CDR3: CASSLVLGGANVLTF. The CDR3 region has the DNA TGTGCCAGCAGCTTGGTGCTCGGTGGGGCCAACGTCCTGACTTTC.

The rearrangement links TRBV30 to TRBJ1-2, with D hard to call. V lost 1 base and J lost 8, with 8 bases in between. The CDR3 spans 11 residues. Germline assignment: CDR1 GTSNPN and CDR2 SVGIG (reference sequence). The CDR3 sequence: CAWSALGGYTF. In DNA form, the CDR3 reads TGTGCCTGGAGTGCCCTCGGGGGCTACACCTTC.

The J gene is TRBJ1-1, the V gene TRBV5-1, with TRBD1 as a possible D gene (5 bases). Trimming left V 2 bases short and J 8 bases short, with 16 bases between. CDR1 and CDR2 (germline): SGHRS, YFSETQ. The CDR3 extends over 14 amino acids. This CDR3 is CASSLDSFNGEAFF. The CDR3 coding sequence is TGCGCCAGCAGCTTAGACAGTTTTAATGGAGAAGCTTTCTTT. Complete variable domain (other parts from reference TRBV5-1 and TRBJ1-1): KAGVTQTPRYLIKTRGQQVTLSCSPISGHRSVSWYQQTPGQGLQFLFEYFSETQRNKGNFPGRFSGRQFSNSRSEMNVSTLELGDSALYLCASSLDSFNGEAFFGQGTRLTVV.

This clone appeared a single time. The chain has TRBV19 and TRBJ1-4; 10 nucleotides align to TRBD1. Germline CDR1 and CDR2: LNHDA and SQIVND (reference sequence). V lost 5 bases to trimming and J lost 4 bases; unmatched junction nucleotides: 4. This CDR3 region has 15 residues. CDR3 sequence reads: CASSGQGGFNEKLFF. The DNA for the CDR3 is TGTGCCAGTAGTGGACAGGGGGGCTTTAATGAAAAACTGTTTTTT.